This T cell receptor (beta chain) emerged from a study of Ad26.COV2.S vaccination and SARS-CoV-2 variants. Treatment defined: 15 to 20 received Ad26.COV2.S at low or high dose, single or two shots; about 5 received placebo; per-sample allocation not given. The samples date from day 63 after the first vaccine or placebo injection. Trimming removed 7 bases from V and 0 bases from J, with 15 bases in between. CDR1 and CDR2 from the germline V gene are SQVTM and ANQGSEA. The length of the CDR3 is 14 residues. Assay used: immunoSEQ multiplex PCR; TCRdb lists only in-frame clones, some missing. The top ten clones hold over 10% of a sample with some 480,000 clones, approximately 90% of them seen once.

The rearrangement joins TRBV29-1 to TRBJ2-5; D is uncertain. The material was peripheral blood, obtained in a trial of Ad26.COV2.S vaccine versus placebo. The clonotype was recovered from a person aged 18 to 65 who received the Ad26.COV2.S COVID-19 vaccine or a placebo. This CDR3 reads CSAPFAGHQETQYF. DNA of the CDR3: TGCAGCGCCCCGTTTGCTGGTCACCAAGAGACCCAGTACTTC.